This T cell receptor beta chain was sequenced for a study of identical twins. Study-wide results and limits: The models systematically underestimated how much out-of-frame TCR alpha was shared in monozygotic twins.

Via MiXCR, TCRdb re-called the 5' RACE reads, giving one row per CDR3 protein. This sample has some 730,000 distinct CDR3 sequences, with 15% to 20% found just once. With 3 bases removed from V and 2 bases from J, the gap between germline ends came to 13 bases. Germline CDR1 and CDR2: SGDLS and YYNGEE. The CDR3 is 15 amino acids. This clonotype was observed a few times. Its antigen is undetermined. The same data also contributed to another study, on T cells expressing NK-cell markers.

The chain carries TRBV9 and TRBJ2-3; D is perhaps TRBD1 or TRBD2 (6 bases each). The sequence came from a woman aged 18-29 years in good health. The sequencing input was PBMCs. The CDR3 region is CASSGRGRTTDTQYF. The CDR3 bases are TGTGCCAGCAGCGGGAGGGGGAGGACCACAGATACGCAGTATTTT.